Described below is a single T cell receptor beta chain sequence and its context. What it binds is unknown. This sample was included in a study of T-cell memory formation after mild COVID-19. At the level of the study: The two donors had largely donor-specific TCR clusters.

Constant-segment primers were used for 5'RACE, and the resulting TCR alpha and TCR beta cDNA libraries carried sample barcodes and UMIs. Via MiXCR, TCRdb re-called the 5' RACE reads, giving one row per CDR3 protein. Of about half a million distinct CDR3 sequences listed, roughly 20% are singletons. Study-level points and caveats: Among clones contracting day 15 to 85, CD4/CD8 was balanced, whereas later expanders leaned CD4+.

The CDR3 spans 15 residues. With 2 bases removed from V and 0 bases from J, the gap between germline ends came to 8 bases. Germline V lookup: CDR1 SGHKS, CDR2 YYEKEE (reference sequence). The receptor comes from an adult woman who had mild COVID-19 (a few samples of this study predate the infection). Cell type and time point are not known. This chain joins TRBV5-5 and TRBJ2-2; D ambiguous. The sequencing input was PBMCs or a T cell subset sorted from them (not recorded which). The CDR3, as DNA: TGTGCCAGCAGCTTTCACGGATCGAACACCGGGGAGCTGTTTTTT. It is translated as CASSFHGSNTGELFF.